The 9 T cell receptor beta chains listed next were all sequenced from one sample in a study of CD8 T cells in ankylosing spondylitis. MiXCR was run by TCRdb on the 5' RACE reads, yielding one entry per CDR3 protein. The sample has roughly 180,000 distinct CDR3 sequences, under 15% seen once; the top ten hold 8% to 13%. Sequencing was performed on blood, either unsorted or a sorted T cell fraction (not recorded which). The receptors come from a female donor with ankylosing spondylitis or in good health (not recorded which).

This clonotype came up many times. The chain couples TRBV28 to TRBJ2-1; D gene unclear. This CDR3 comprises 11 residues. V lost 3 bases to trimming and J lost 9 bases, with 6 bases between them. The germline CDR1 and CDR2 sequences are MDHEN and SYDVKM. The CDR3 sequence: CASSFAGEQFF. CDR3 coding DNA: TGTGCCAGCAGTTTCGCCGGTGAGCAGTTCTTC.

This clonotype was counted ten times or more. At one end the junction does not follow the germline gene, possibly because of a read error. The CDR3 sequence: CASRLDRANTGELFF. The CDR3 DNA is TGCGCCAGCAGGTTGGACAGGGCAAACACCGGGGAGCTGTTTTTT. V usage is TRBV5-1 and J usage is TRBJ2-2; 8 bases agree with TRBD1. The CDR3 is 15 amino acids. CDR1 and CDR2 from the germline V gene are SGHRS and YFSETQ.

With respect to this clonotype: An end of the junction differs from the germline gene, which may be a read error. The CDR3 loop reads CSASEGAACGYAF. The CDR3 DNA reads TGCAGTGCTAGTGAGGGGGCTGCCTGTGGCTACGCCTTC. The V gene is TRBV20-1, the J gene TRBJ1-2; 7 bases fit TRBD1. The germline CDR1 and CDR2 sequences are DFQATT and SNEGSKA (reference sequence). The CDR3 has 13 residues.

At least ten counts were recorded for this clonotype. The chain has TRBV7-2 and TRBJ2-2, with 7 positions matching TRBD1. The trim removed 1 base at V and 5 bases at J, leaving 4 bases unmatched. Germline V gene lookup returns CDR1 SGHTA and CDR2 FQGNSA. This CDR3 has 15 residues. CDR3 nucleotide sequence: TGTGCCAGCAGCTTAGGTGGGACAGAAACCGGGGAGCTGTTTTTT. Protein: CASSLGGTETGELFF.

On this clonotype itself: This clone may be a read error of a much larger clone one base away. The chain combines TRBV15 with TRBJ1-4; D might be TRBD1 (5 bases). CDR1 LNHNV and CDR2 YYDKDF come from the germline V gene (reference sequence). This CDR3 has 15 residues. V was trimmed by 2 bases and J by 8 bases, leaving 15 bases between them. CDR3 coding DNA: TGTGCCACCAGCAGACCTGCTTCAGGGCCCGAAAAACTGTTTTTT. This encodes CATSRPASGPEKLFF.

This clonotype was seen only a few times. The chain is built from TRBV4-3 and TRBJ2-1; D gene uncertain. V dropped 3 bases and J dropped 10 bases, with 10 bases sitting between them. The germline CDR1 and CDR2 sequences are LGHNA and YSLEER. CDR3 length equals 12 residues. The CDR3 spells CASSHVAREQFF. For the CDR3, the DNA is TGCGCCAGCAGCCACGTCGCTAGAGAGCAGTTCTTC.

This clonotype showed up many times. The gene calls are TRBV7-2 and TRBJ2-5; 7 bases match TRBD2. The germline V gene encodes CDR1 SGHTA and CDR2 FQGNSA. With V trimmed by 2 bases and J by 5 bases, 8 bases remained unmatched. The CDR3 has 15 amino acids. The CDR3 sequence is CASSLSVAGVETQYF. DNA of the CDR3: TGTGCCAGCAGCTTAAGTGTGGCGGGAGTGGAGACCCAGTACTTC. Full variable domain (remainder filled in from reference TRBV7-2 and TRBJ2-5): GAGVSQSPSNKVTEKGKDVELRCDPISGHTALYWYRQSLGQGLEFLIYFQGNSAPDKSGLPSDRFSAERTGGSVSTLTIQRTQQEDSAVYLCASSLSVAGVETQYFGPGTRLLVL.

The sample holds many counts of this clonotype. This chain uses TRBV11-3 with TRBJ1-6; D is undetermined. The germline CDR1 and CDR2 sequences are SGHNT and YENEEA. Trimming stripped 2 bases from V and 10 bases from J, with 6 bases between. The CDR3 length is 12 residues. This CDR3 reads CASSLRESPLHF. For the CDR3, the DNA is TGTGCCAGCAGCTTAAGAGAGTCACCCCTCCACTTT.

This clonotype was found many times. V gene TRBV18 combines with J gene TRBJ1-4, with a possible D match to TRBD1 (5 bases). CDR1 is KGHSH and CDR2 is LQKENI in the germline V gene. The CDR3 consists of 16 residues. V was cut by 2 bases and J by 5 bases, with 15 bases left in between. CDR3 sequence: CASSPKPDRLNEKLFF. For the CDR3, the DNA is TGTGCCAGCTCACCAAAGCCCGACAGATTAAATGAAAAACTGTTTTTT.